Below are 22 T cell receptor beta chains sequenced from a single sample in a study of CD8 T cells in ankylosing spondylitis. Overall study results and limits: Characteristic of ankylosing spondylitis blood, it appeared, was a TCR beta motif comprising about eight highly homologous variants.

MiXCR was run by TCRdb on the 5' RACE reads, yielding one entry per CDR3 protein. The sample includes about 220,000 distinct CDR3 sequences, 18% seen only once; the top ten take approximately 42%. The antigens for these receptors are not known. The source material was blood, either unsorted or a sorted T cell fraction (not recorded which). The receptor source for this set is a male donor with ankylosing spondylitis.

This sequence joins TRBV9 and TRBJ2-7, with TRBD2 identical over 7 bases. The J segment lost 3 bases and the V segment lost 0 bases, leaving 6 bases of the junction unmatched. Germline-derived CDR1 and CDR2 are SGDLS and YYNGEE. The CDR3 covers 15 residues. The CDR3 is CASSVGGGSVYEQYF. Here the CDR3 DNA reads TGTGCCAGCAGCGTAGGTGGCGGGAGCGTCTACGAGCAGTACTTC.

In its sample, this clonotype was seen a few times. The chain employs TRBV29-1 and TRBJ2-7; D uncertain. The CDR3 covers 14 residues. Germline CDR1 and CDR2: SQVTM and ANQGSEA. With 1 base removed from V and 1 base from J, the gap between germline ends came to 11 bases. CDR3 nucleotides: TGCAGCGTTGAAGCCGAGACGGAATCCTACGAGCAGTACTTC. Its translation: CSVEAETESYEQYF.

The table lists this clonotype with a few counts. The CDR3 coding sequence is TGTGCCAGTAACACAGGGACCAACTATGGCTACACCTTC. This gives the protein CASNTGTNYGYTF. The genes are TRBV19 and TRBJ1-2; a possible D gene is TRBD1 (6 bases). Trimming stripped 7 bases from V and 2 bases from J, with 11 bases between. The germline V gene has CDR1 LNHDA and CDR2 SQIVND (reference sequence). The CDR3 has 13 residues.

The rearrangement links TRBV6-2 or TRBV6-3 to TRBJ2-5, with 7 bases identical to TRBD2. With V trimmed by 0 bases and J by 2 bases, 18 bases remained unmatched. Germline values: CDR1 MNHEY, CDR2 SVGEGT. The CDR3 is made up of 20 amino acids. CDR3 residues: CASSYSGHPAGLTLQETQYF. CDR3 coding DNA: TGTGCCAGCAGTTACTCAGGCCACCCAGCGGGACTCACCCTACAAGAGACCCAGTACTTC.

The chain employs TRBV6-2 or TRBV6-3 and TRBJ2-2; D remains ambiguous. CDR1 is MNHEY and CDR2 is SVGEGT in the germline V gene. The CDR3 runs 15 residues. V lost 1 base and J 2 bases, leaving 8 bases between the germline ends. CDR3 in DNA: TGTGCCAGCAGTTACTTAGAGGAAAACACCGGGGAGCTGTTTTTT. It translates to CASSYLEENTGELFF.

Only a few counts were recorded for this clonotype. The chain uses TRBV4-1 and TRBJ2-3; tentatively, D is TRBD1 (6 bases). CDR3 length equals 15 residues. Germline assignment: CDR1 MGHRA and CDR2 YSYEKL. V was pared by 8 bases and J by 0 bases, with 15 bases between. The CDR3 loop reads CASVQDSTSTDTQYF. CDR3 nucleotides: TGCGCCAGCGTTCAGGACAGCACTAGCACAGATACGCAGTATTTT.

The table lists this clonotype with a few counts. V usage is TRBV12-3 or TRBV12-4 and J usage is TRBJ2-1, with 11 bases lining up with TRBD2. Trimming cost V 8 bases and J 5 bases; bases outside gene matches: 8. The CDR3 has 15 residues. CDR3 amino acids: CASYGGLAADNEQFF. Here the CDR3 DNA reads TGTGCCAGCTATGGGGGACTAGCGGCTGACAATGAGCAGTTCTTC.

The CDR3 is CASSLEGVGTGPDTQYF. The CDR3 nucleotides are TGCGCCAGCAGCTTGGAGGGGGTGGGGACGGGCCCAGATACGCAGTATTTT. The rearrangement joins TRBV5-1 to TRBJ2-3, with D maybe TRBD1 (6 bases). V lost 0 bases, J lost 4 bases, and 18 bases lay in between. This CDR3 comprises 17 residues. Germline lookup yields CDR1 SGHRS and CDR2 YFSETQ. The whole variable domain, filled in from reference TRBV5-1 and TRBJ2-3, reads KAGVTQTPRYLIKTRGQQVTLSCSPISGHRSVSWYQQTPGQGLQFLFEYFSETQRNKGNFPGRFSGRQFSNSRSEMNVSTLELGDSALYLCASSLEGVGTGPDTQYFGPGTRLTVL.

This clonotype came up a few times. The V call is TRBV3-1, the J call TRBJ2-3; tentative D call: TRBD1 (6 bases). CDR1 is LGHDT, CDR2 YNNKEL, per germline (reference sequence). Trimming took 2 bases from V and 5 from J, leaving 11 bases between them. This CDR3 comprises 14 residues. The CDR3 coding sequence is TGTGCCAGCAGCCAACAGGGGATTTTAGATACGCAGTATTTT. Translation gives CASSQQGILDTQYF.

This chain uses TRBV6-6 with TRBJ2-7; D gene uncertain. The V and J ends lost 0 bases and 4 bases respectively, with 7 bases between them. The CDR3 totals 13 residues. Germline V gene sequence: CDR1 MNHNY, CDR2 SVGAGI (reference sequence). CDR3 residues: CASSYSAGYEQYF. The CDR3 coding sequence is TGTGCCAGCAGTTACTCGGCTGGGTACGAGCAGTACTTC.

This clonotype appeared a few times. The chain joins TRBV12-3 or TRBV12-4 to TRBJ1-1, with TRBD1 identical over 8 bases. Trimming cost V 5 bases and J 0 bases; bases outside gene matches: 14. The CDR3 consists of 18 residues. The CDR3: CASSPSQGAVGMNTEAFF. The CDR3 region has the DNA TGTGCCAGCAGTCCCTCCCAGGGGGCCGTAGGGATGAACACTGAAGCTTTCTTT.

This clonotype was counted a few times. CDR3 DNA: TGCGCCAGCAGCCAAGCAGAAGAGGACTTCAGGCTGTTTGGCTACACCTTC. Amino acids: CASSQAEEDFRLFGYTF. The chain combines TRBV4-1 with TRBJ1-2; D not certain. Trimming left V 1 base short and J 7 bases short, with 22 bases between. CDR3 size: 17 residues. Germline CDR1 and CDR2: MGHRA and YSYEKL.

This clonotype was recorded at least ten times. The chain has TRBV12-3 or TRBV12-4 and TRBJ2-7; tentatively, D is TRBD1 (5 bases). The CDR3 loop spans 13 amino acids. V was pared by 5 bases and J by 2 bases, with 10 bases between. This CDR3 reads CASSPQGTYEQYF. CDR3 coding DNA: TGTGCCAGCAGTCCCCAGGGAACCTACGAGCAGTACTTC.

The V and J genes are TRBV20-1 and TRBJ2-7, with D possibly being TRBD1 (6 bases). This CDR3 comprises 13 residues. CDR1 DFQATT and CDR2 SNEGSKA come from the germline V gene (reference sequence). V was trimmed by 2 bases and J by 3 bases, leaving 11 bases between them. CDR3 loop: CSARKGHSYEQYF. DNA for the CDR3: TGCAGTGCTAGAAAGGGACACAGCTACGAGCAGTACTTC.

The chain uses TRBV5-1 and TRBJ1-1; TRBD1 matches 7 bases. Germline V gives CDR1 SGHRS, CDR2 YFSETQ. The CDR3 spans 16 residues. V dropped 5 bases and J dropped 0; count of bases not matched to a gene: 10. CDR3 protein: CASRDPTGLMNTEAFF. The CDR3 DNA follows: TGCGCCAGCAGGGATCCGACAGGGCTTATGAACACTGAAGCTTTCTTT. The variable domain in full, completed from reference TRBV5-1 and TRBJ1-1, reads KAGVTQTPRYLIKTRGQQVTLSCSPISGHRSVSWYQQTPGQGLQFLFEYFSETQRNKGNFPGRFSGRQFSNSRSEMNVSTLELGDSALYLCASRDPTGLMNTEAFFGQGTRLTVV.

J is TRBJ2-1 and V is TRBV7-9; maybe TRBD2 (6 bases). In germline, CDR1 is SEHNR, CDR2 FQNEAQ (reference sequence). The CDR3 is made up of 14 amino acids. V shed 11 bases and J shed 2 bases, with 16 bases lying between them. This chain's CDR3 is CAAGPGVAYNEQFF. CDR3 bases: TGTGCCGCTGGCCCGGGAGTAGCCTACAATGAGCAGTTCTTC.

A few counts support this clonotype. The rearrangement links TRBV27 to TRBJ2-7; D is uncertain. Trimming stripped 1 base from V and 0 bases from J, with 10 bases between. Germline CDR1 is MNHEY and CDR2 is SMNVEV (reference sequence). The CDR3 has 15 amino acids. As DNA, the CDR3 is TGTGCCAGCAGTTTATATCCCGGCAGCTCCTACGAGCAGTACTTC. It encodes CASSLYPGSSYEQYF.

V and J are TRBV11-2 and TRBJ2-7; TRBD1 is a possible D gene (6 bases). The CDR3 has 17 amino acids. The germline V gene encodes CDR1 SGHAT and CDR2 FQNNGV. V was cut by 1 base and J by 1 base, with 17 bases left in between. The CDR3 sequence is CASSLGYQGRGSYEQYF. Written as DNA, the CDR3 is TGTGCCAGCAGCTTAGGGTATCAGGGGAGAGGGTCCTACGAGCAGTACTTC.

The J gene is TRBJ2-1, the V gene TRBV28, with D perhaps TRBD1 or TRBD2 (5 bases each). This CDR3 has 14 residues. The germline V gene has CDR1 MDHEN and CDR2 SYDVKM. The V end lost 8 bases, the J end lost 8 bases, and 19 bases lay between the germline ends. For the CDR3, the DNA is TGTGCCAGCCAGCACCTCGGGACGCCTTATGAGCAGTTCTTC. It yields the protein CASQHLGTPYEQFF.

The rearrangement links TRBV29-1 to TRBJ2-7; D is perhaps TRBD1 (5 bases). CDR3 size: 15 residues. CDR1 is SQVTM and CDR2 is ANQGSEA in the germline V gene. V lost 0 bases, J lost 2 bases, and 14 bases lay in between. CDR3 in DNA: TGCAGCGTTGAAGATCCAAGGGGTCTACCCTACGAGCAGTACTTC. Protein: CSVEDPRGLPYEQYF.

The rearrangement uses TRBV27 and TRBJ2-1, with TRBD1 matching 7 bases. Germline loops: CDR1 MNHEY, CDR2 SMNVEV (reference sequence). The CDR3 has 13 amino acids. Losses at the gene ends were 4 bases for V and 12 bases for J; bases not matched to a gene: 9. DNA of the CDR3: TGTGCCAGCAGTTCTTGGACAGGCCAGGGGCAGTTCTTC. It specifies CASSSWTGQGQFF.

The chain carries TRBV6-1 and TRBJ1-5; TRBD1 aligns across 10 bases. CDR1 and CDR2 (germline): MNHNS, SASEGT. The CDR3 loop spans 14 amino acids. Trimming took 1 base from V and 7 from J; bases not matched to a gene: 1. CDR3 coding DNA: TGTGCCAGCAGTGAAGGGACAGGGGGACAGCCCCAGCATTTT. Its protein is CASSEGTGGQPQHF.